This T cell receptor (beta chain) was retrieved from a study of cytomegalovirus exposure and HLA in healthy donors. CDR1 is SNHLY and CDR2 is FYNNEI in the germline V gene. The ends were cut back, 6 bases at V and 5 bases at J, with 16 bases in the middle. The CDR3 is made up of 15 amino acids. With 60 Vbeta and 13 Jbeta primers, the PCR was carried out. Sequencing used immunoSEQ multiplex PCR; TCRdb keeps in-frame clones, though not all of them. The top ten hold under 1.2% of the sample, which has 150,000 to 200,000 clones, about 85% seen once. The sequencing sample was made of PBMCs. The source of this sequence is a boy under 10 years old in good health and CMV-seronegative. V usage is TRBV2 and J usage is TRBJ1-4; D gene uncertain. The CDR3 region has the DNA TGTGCCAGCAGCCCCATGGGGAGGGAGAATGAAAAACTGTTTTTT. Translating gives CASSPMGRENEKLFF.